These 27 T cell receptor beta chains were sequenced from one sample in a study of blood T cell repertoires in COVID-19. Assay used: immunoSEQ multiplex PCR; TCRdb lists only in-frame clones, some missing. The sample carries about 280,000 clones, 86% recorded once. The sequenced sample consisted of peripheral blood. The receptors shown here come from a woman aged 70-85 years with COVID-19, enrolled during active disease.

This rearrangement joins TRBV28 to TRBJ1-2; D possibly corresponds to TRBD1 (5 bases). The germline CDR1 and CDR2 sequences are MDHEN and SYDVKM. Trimming took off 3 bases at V and 4 bases at J, with 15 bases between the two ends. This CDR3 spans 15 amino acids. The chain's CDR3 is CASSFLGGIVYGYTF. Here the CDR3 DNA reads TGTGCCAGCAGTTTCTTGGGGGGGATTGTCTATGGCTACACCTTC.

The chain couples TRBV28 to TRBJ1-2, with 7 bases identical to TRBD1. The CDR3 length is 15 residues. The V gene end was trimmed by 6 bases and the J gene end by 0 bases; junction bases not matched to a gene: 7. Germline V gives CDR1 MDHEN, CDR2 SYDVKM. The CDR3 sequence: CASRPQTGPNYGYTF. The CDR3 bases are TGTGCCAGCAGGCCGCAGACAGGGCCTAACTATGGCTACACCTTC.

This sequence joins TRBV19 and TRBJ2-1, with 13 bases lining up with TRBD2. Germline V gene data show CDR1 as LNHDA and CDR2 as SQIVND (reference sequence). The length of the CDR3 is 16 residues. The V segment lost 3 bases and the J segment 9 bases; nucleotides outside the gene matches: 8. CDR3 protein: CASSIRTSGGEGEQFF. The CDR3 region has the DNA TGTGCCAGTAGTATCCGAACTAGCGGGGGGGAGGGTGAGCAGTTCTTC.

The CDR3 region is CASAQGGGMQETQYF. The CDR3 DNA reads TGTGCCTCCGCGCAGGGCGGGGGAATGCAAGAGACCCAGTACTTC. V usage is TRBV9 and J usage is TRBJ2-5, with TRBD2 matching over 7 bases. The CDR3 extends over 15 amino acids. Trimming took 10 bases from V and 2 from J; bases not matched to a gene: 14. From germline, CDR1 is SGDLS and CDR2 YYNGEE.

The chain joins TRBV5-1 to TRBJ2-2; D is perhaps TRBD1 (6 bases). The CDR3 runs to 15 residues. Germline CDR1 is SGHRS and CDR2 is YFSETQ. V lost 7 bases and J lost 0, with 13 bases in between. The chain's CDR3 is CASLNDRTNTGELFF. The CDR3 bases are TGCGCCAGCCTTAATGACAGGACGAACACCGGGGAGCTGTTTTTT.

The chain couples TRBV27 to TRBJ2-7; no reliable D call. Germline V gene lookup returns CDR1 MNHEY and CDR2 SMNVEV (reference sequence). Trimming left V 5 bases short and J 0 bases short, with 17 bases between. This CDR3 has 16 residues. CDR3 bases: TGTGCCAGCAGTCACAAGTCCCTCACAAGCTCCTACGAGCAGTACTTC. Its translation: CASSHKSLTSSYEQYF.

The rearrangement links TRBV20-1 to TRBJ1-6; D is uncertain. Germline lookup yields CDR1 DFQATT and CDR2 SNEGSKA (reference sequence). V lost 3 bases and J 9 bases, leaving 18 bases between the germline ends. CDR3 length: 15 residues. The CDR3 spells CSASSEGGESSPLHF. Here the CDR3 DNA reads TGCAGTGCTAGTTCGGAGGGCGGCGAAAGTTCACCCCTCCACTTT.

The chain joins TRBV6-5 to TRBJ1-2; D possibly corresponds to TRBD1 (5 bases). V was shortened by 3 bases and J by 3 bases, with 11 bases between the two germline ends. Germline CDR1 is MNHEY and CDR2 is SVGAGI. This CDR3 spans 14 amino acids. The CDR3, as DNA: TGTGCCAGCAGTTATAGGGGCAGGTACTATGGCTACACCTTC. This encodes CASSYRGRYYGYTF.

The table lists this clone with a few counts. This rearrangement joins TRBV10-3 to TRBJ1-2, with TRBD1 matching over 10 bases. CDR1 is ENHRY, CDR2 SYGVKD, per germline. This CDR3 comprises 15 residues. With V trimmed by 5 bases and J by 6 bases, 9 bases remained unmatched. CDR3 sequence reads: CAISTPDRGLNGYTF. The DNA for the CDR3 is TGTGCCATCAGTACCCCGGACAGGGGGTTGAATGGCTACACCTTC.

This chain joins TRBV5-4 and TRBJ2-5, with TRBD1 identical over 9 bases. The V gene end was trimmed by 3 bases and the J gene end by 5 bases; junction bases not matched to a gene: 5. The CDR3 runs to 14 residues. CDR1 and CDR2 from the germline V gene are SGHNT and YYREEE (reference sequence). CDR3 amino acids: CASSSDRGGETQYF. The CDR3 DNA reads as TGTGCCAGCAGCTCGGACAGGGGCGGTGAGACCCAGTACTTC.

By sample fraction, this clone is medium-sized (0.01 to 0.1%). This sequence joins TRBV9 and TRBJ1-1; TRBD1 is a possible D gene (6 bases). Per the germline V gene, CDR1 is SGDLS and CDR2 is YYNGEE. The CDR3 length is 14 residues. V was shortened by 2 bases and J by 4 bases, with 12 bases between the two germline ends. The DNA of the CDR3 is TGTGCCAGCAGCGTCTCCACAGGGTTCACTGAAGCTTTCTTT. It translates to CASSVSTGFTEAFF.

V is TRBV10-3 and J is TRBJ1-5; 10 nucleotides align to TRBD1. The CDR3 consists of 14 residues. Germline assignment: CDR1 ENHRY and CDR2 SYGVKD. J lost 3 bases, V lost 10 bases, and 6 bases had no gene match. CDR3: CATWTGGTNQPQHF. The CDR3, as DNA: TGTGCCACCTGGACAGGGGGTACCAATCAGCCCCAGCATTTT.

V and J are TRBV19 and TRBJ1-1; D gene unclear. Trimming pared 3 bases from V and 8 bases from J, leaving 13 bases between. This CDR3 has 13 residues. Germline CDR1 and CDR2: LNHDA and SQIVND (reference sequence). The CDR3 coding sequence is TGTGCCAGTAGTATCCCCCCAGGAATAGAAGCTTTCTTT. Protein sequence: CASSIPPGIEAFF.

The chain employs TRBV5-1 and TRBJ1-1; 7 nucleotides align to TRBD1. The CDR3 contains 13 residues. V shed 5 bases and J 2 bases; nucleotides not matched to a gene: 3. Germline loops: CDR1 SGHRS, CDR2 YFSETQ. CDR3 sequence (DNA): TGCGCCAGCAGGACAGGGCCTAACACTGAAGCTTTCTTT. Protein sequence: CASRTGPNTEAFF.

Concerning this clone itself: Other nucleotide sequences from this sample produce the same CDR3. The rearrangement joins TRBV6-5 to TRBJ1-3; 7 nucleotides agree with TRBD1. The CDR3 is made up of 15 amino acids. Trimming at V came to 0 bases and at J to 2 bases, leaving 1 base not matched to a gene. Germline V lookup: CDR1 MNHEY, CDR2 SVGAGI. CDR3 region: CASSYSGGPGNTIYF. In nucleotides, the CDR3 is TGTGCCAGCAGTTACTCAGGGGGCCCTGGAAACACCATATATTTT.

On this clone: Other DNA sequences in this sample translate to the same CDR3. The chain has TRBV5-6 and TRBJ1-6; no reliable D call. CDR3 length: 12 amino acids. The V and J ends lost 1 base and 7 bases respectively, with 3 bases between them. Germline loops: CDR1 SGHDT, CDR2 YYEEEE. The CDR3 protein is CASSLLNSPLHF. As DNA, the CDR3 is TGTGCCAGCAGCTTGCTAAATTCACCCCTCCACTTT.

V usage is TRBV4-2 and J usage is TRBJ2-5, with TRBD2 identical over 10 bases. The CDR3 contains 18 residues. The V gene end was trimmed by 4 bases and the J gene end by 3 bases; junction bases not matched to a gene: 14. CDR1 LGHNA and CDR2 YNFKEQ come from the germline V gene. The chain's CDR3 is CASSPRPPSAGGEETQYF. The DNA for the CDR3 is TGTGCCAGCAGCCCACGTCCTCCTTCAGCGGGGGGGGAAGAGACCCAGTACTTC.

This chain links TRBV3-1 (or the pseudogene TRBV3-2) with TRBJ2-7; 9 nucleotides line up with TRBD1. The CDR3 length is 15 residues. V shed 2 bases, J shed 4 bases, and the junction held 6 bases outside the gene matches. The germline V gene has CDR1 LGHDT and CDR2 YNNKEL (reference sequence). Written as DNA, the CDR3 is TGTGCCAGCAGCCAACCCGGGACAGGGTGGTACGAGCAGTACTTC. It yields the protein CASSQPGTGWYEQYF.

This clone has a single count. This chain joins TRBV6-2 or TRBV6-3 and TRBJ2-3; D may be TRBD1 (5 bases). Per germline, CDR1 MNHEY and CDR2 SVGEGT. The CDR3 is 14 residues long. V lost 3 bases and J lost 4, with 11 bases in between. CDR3 in amino acids: CASSYGAPPDTQYF. In nucleotides, the CDR3 is TGTGCCAGCAGTTATGGGGCCCCGCCAGATACGCAGTATTTT.

V and J are TRBV21-1 and TRBJ1-2; the D call of TRBD1 is as the table states it, not checked on the DNA. TRBV21-1 is annotated as a pseudogene. This CDR3 is built from 15 residues. The CDR3 bases are TGTGCCAGCAGCGTACCGGGACAGGGTCCATCTGGCTACACCTTC. This encodes CASSVPGQGPSGYTF.

Written as DNA, the CDR3 is TGTGCCAGCAGTTTAACCCCCTCGGGTGGCCGGGGACAGCCCCAGCATTTT. It codes for CASSLTPSGGRGQPQHF. The chain is built from TRBV27 and TRBJ1-5; D not resolved. The germline V gene has CDR1 MNHEY and CDR2 SMNVEV (reference sequence). Trimming pared 2 bases from V and 7 bases from J, leaving 21 bases between. The CDR3 has 17 residues.

V usage is TRBV2 and J usage is TRBJ1-2; tentative D call: TRBD1 (6 bases). Trimming pared 5 bases from V and 5 bases from J, leaving 12 bases between. Germline V gene data show CDR1 as SNHLY and CDR2 as FYNNEI. The CDR3 extends over 13 amino acids. Here the CDR3 reads CASSRGGGYGYTF. The CDR3, as DNA: TGTGCCAGCAGTCGGGGGGGCGGGTATGGCTACACCTTC.

V is TRBV5-6 and J is TRBJ1-5, with unresolved D. There are 14 residues in the CDR3. CDR1 is SGHDT, CDR2 YYEEEE, per germline. Trimming took 0 bases from V and 0 from J, leaving 4 bases between them. CDR3 protein: CASSLDSSNQPQHF. The CDR3 DNA follows: TGTGCCAGCAGCTTGGACAGTAGCAATCAGCCCCAGCATTTT.

The chain has TRBV6-5 and TRBJ2-2; D not certain. The V end was cut by 3 bases, the J end by 6 bases, with 8 bases between. The germline V gene has CDR1 MNHEY and CDR2 SVGAGI. CDR3 length: 13 residues. CDR3 in DNA: TGTGCCAGCAGTTATTCTCAGGCCGGGGAGCTGTTTTTT. Protein sequence: CASSYSQAGELFF.

J is TRBJ1-1 and V is TRBV4-2; possibly TRBD1 for D (5 bases). CDR3 size: 15 residues. V lost 0 bases to trimming and J lost 1 base, with 9 bases between them. Germline lookup yields CDR1 LGHNA and CDR2 YNFKEQ. The CDR3 nucleotides are TGTGCCAGCAGCCAAGAAGGGCAGGGGAACACTGAAGCTTTCTTT. This translates into CASSQEGQGNTEAFF.

The chain recombines TRBV7-2 with TRBJ1-5; D gene unclear. CDR3 length: 14 residues. The germline V and J ends were trimmed by 1 base and 7 bases, with 11 bases remaining between them. From germline, CDR1 is SGHTA and CDR2 FQGNSA. The CDR3 here is CASSLESLGQPQHF. CDR3 bases: TGTGCCAGCAGCTTAGAGAGCCTCGGGCAGCCCCAGCATTTT. Looking up the rest from reference TRBV7-2 and TRBJ1-5 gives the full variable domain: GAGVSQSPSNKVTEKGKDVELRCDPISGHTALYWYRQSLGQGLEFLIYFQGNSAPDKSGLPSDRFSAERTGGSVSTLTIQRTQQEDSAVYLCASSLESLGQPQHFGDGTRLSIL.

V gene TRBV19 combines with J gene TRBJ2-3; 10 nucleotides line up with TRBD2. Trimming cost V 4 bases and J 5 bases; bases outside gene matches: 6. The germline V gene encodes CDR1 LNHDA and CDR2 SQIVND (reference sequence). This CDR3 contains 15 residues. The CDR3 reads CASSTSGGPGDTQYF. In nucleotides, the CDR3 is TGTGCCAGTAGTACTAGCGGGGGCCCCGGAGATACGCAGTATTTT.